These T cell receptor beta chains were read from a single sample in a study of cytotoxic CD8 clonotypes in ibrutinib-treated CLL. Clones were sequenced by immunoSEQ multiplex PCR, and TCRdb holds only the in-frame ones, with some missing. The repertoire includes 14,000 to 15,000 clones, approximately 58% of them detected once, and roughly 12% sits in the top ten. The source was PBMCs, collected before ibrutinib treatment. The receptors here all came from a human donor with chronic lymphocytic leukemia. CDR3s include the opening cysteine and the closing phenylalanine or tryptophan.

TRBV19,CARSSAGLAGGGLTEQYF
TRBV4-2,CASSQEPDTSYSNQPQHF
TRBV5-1,CASSFKGGLKVFF
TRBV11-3,CASSPSGGQKNEQFF
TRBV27,CASSSSGGDTDTQYF
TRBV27,CASSLQGGRTEAFF
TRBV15,CATSRDYTGGHQPQHF
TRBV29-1,CSLRIGQETQYF
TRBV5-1,CASSLDPGNTIYF
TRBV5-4,CASSVTDSLNGYTF
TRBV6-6,CASSYSLRGQDYGYTF
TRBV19,CASRSLYGYTF
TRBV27,CASSFLKGASGITDTQYF
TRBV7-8,CASSLEAVGLPRDEQFF
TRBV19,CASSIWPSSTDTQYF
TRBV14,CASSPTGPTEAFF
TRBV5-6,CASSRTGGEGYTF
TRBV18,CASSPSGVATDTQYF
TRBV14,CASSQWRGSTDTQYF
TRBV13,CASSRVREGIQYF
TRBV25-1,CASSPLSGPGQVNEKLFF
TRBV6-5,CASSTSSGNTIYF
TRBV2,CASSPPLHF
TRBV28,CASKWGPNEKLFF
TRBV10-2,CASSEAVAGRFTDTQYF
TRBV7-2,CASSQLDRFGEQFF
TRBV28,CASSPRGPQYF
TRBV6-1,CASRRTPTNEKLFF
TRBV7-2,CASSHPQGAQEKLFF
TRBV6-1,CASREQGAHMRAFF
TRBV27,CASKENIYNHPGELFF
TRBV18,CASSAGANTEAFF
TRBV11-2,CASSLDSPGITQYF
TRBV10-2,CASSLVVYEQYF
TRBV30,CAWSLAGPTDTQYF
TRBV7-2,CASSREDTQYF
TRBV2,CASRERQGGYNSPLHF
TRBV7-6,CASRPDSAGNTIYF
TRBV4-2,CASSLVRFQTGELFF
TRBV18,CASSPTARRSYEQYF
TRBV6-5,CASSYSFGWSSHEQYF
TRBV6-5,CASRNGMTYEQYF
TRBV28,CASSSPAGGYSPLHF